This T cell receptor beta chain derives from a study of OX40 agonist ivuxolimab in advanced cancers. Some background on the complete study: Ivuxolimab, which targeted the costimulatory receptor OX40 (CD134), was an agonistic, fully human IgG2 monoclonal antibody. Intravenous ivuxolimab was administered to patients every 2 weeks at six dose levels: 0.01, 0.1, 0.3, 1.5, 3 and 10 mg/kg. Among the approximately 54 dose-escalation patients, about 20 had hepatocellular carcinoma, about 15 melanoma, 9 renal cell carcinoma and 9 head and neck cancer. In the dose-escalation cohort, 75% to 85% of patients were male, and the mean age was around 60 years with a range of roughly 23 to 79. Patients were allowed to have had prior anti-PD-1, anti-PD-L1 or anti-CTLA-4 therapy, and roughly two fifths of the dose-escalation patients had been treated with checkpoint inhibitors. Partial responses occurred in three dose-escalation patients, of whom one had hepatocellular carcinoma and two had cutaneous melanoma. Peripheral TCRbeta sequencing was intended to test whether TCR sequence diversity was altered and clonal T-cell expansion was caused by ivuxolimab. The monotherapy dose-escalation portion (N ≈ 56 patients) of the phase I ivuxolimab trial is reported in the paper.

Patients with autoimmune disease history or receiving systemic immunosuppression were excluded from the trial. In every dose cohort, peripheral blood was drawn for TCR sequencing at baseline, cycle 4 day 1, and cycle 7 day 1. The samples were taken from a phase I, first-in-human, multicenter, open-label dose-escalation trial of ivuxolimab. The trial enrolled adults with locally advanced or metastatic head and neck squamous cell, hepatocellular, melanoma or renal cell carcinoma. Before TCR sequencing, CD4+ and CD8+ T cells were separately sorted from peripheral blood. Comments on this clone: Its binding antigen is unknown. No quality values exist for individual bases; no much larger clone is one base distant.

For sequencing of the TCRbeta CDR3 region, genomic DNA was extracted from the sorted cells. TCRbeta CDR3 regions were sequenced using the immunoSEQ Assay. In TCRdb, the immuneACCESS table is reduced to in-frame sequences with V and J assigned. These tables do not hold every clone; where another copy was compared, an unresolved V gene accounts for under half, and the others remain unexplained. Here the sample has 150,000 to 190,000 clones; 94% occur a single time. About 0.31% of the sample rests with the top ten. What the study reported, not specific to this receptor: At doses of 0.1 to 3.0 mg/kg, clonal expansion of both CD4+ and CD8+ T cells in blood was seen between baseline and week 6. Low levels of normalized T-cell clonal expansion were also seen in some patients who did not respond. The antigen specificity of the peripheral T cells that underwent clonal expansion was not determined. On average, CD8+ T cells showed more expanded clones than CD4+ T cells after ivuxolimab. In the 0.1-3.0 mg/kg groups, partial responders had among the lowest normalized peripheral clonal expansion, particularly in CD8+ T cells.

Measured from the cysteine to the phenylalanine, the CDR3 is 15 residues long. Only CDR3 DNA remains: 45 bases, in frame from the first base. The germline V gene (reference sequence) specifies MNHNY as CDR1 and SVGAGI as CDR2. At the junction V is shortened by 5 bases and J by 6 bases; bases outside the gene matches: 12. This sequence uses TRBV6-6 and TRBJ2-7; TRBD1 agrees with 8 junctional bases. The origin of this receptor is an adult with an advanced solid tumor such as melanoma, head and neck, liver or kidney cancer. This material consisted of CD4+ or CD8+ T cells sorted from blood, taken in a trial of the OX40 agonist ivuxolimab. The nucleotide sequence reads TGTGCCAGCAGTCCACCCCGAGCAGGGGGCGCCGAGCAGTACTTC. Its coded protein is CASSPPRAGGAEQYF.